Listed below are T cell receptor beta chains from one sample, sequenced in a study of T cells after yellow fever vaccination. TCRdb called the 5' RACE reads again in MiXCR, with one record for every CDR3 protein. The sample carries tens of thousands of distinct CDR3 sequences, 6.5% to 9% recorded once. The sequenced sample was CD8+ T cells sorted from PBMCs, obtained 15 days after the yellow fever booster vaccination. The source of these receptors is a man aged 25 to 40 who received the YFV17D yellow fever vaccine. Both conserved end residues are part of each CDR3. The order of the fields is J gene, V gene, D gene, clone size, CDR3 protein, CDR3 DNA. The D gene is left open where the match is weak. The size field is filled for only some rows; it gives once, few, many or a size class.

J: TRBJ2-7; V: TRBV20-1; D: TRBD2; size: many; CDR3: CSARALAGAPYEQYF; DNA: TGCAGTGCTAGGGCCTTAGCGGGAGCCCCCTACGAGCAGTACTTC
J: TRBJ2-7; V: TRBV6-2/TRBV6-3; D: NA; size: many; CDR3: CASRDGAYEQYF; DNA: TGTGCTTCCCGGGACGGAGCCTACGAGCAGTACTTC
J: TRBJ2-1; V: TRBV20-1; D: NA; size: many; CDR3: CSAKGTNGNEQFF; DNA: TGCAGTGCTAAGGGGACCAACGGCAATGAGCAGTTCTTC
J: TRBJ2-7; V: TRBV6-7; D: TRBD1; size: many; CDR3: CASSYGTGFPYF; DNA: TGTGCCAGCAGTTACGGGACAGGTTTTCCGTACTTC
J: TRBJ2-7; V: TRBV28; D: NA; size: NA; CDR3: CASSLSEILDEQYF; DNA: TGTGCCAGCAGTTTATCTGAAATCCTGGACGAGCAGTACTTC
J: TRBJ2-7; V: TRBV27; D: TRBD1; size: many; CDR3: CASSLSQTGNEQYF; DNA: TGTGCCAGCAGTTTATCCCAGACAGGGAACGAGCAGTACTTC
J: TRBJ2-3; V: TRBV20-1; D: TRBD2; size: many; CDR3: CSGAGESDTQYF; DNA: TGCAGTGGAGCGGGAGAGTCAGATACGCAGTATTTT
J: TRBJ2-1; V: TRBV20-1; D: NA; size: many; CDR3: CSASSRENEQFF; DNA: TGCAGTGCTAGTTCTCGGGAGAATGAGCAGTTCTTC
J: TRBJ2-2; V: TRBV19; D: TRBD2; size: many; CDR3: CASMRGVGELFF; DNA: TGTGCAAGTATGCGGGGGGTCGGGGAGCTGTTTTTT
J: TRBJ2-3; V: TRBV6-5; D: TRBD1; size: many; CDR3: CASSYSRFPGQQSTDTQYF; DNA: TGTGCCAGCAGTTACTCACGTTTTCCGGGACAGCAATCCACAGATACGCAGTATTTT
J: TRBJ2-4; V: TRBV7-2; D: NA; size: many; CDR3: CASSYGNIQYF; DNA: TGTGCCAGCAGCTACGGAAACATTCAGTACTTC
J: TRBJ1-3; V: TRBV7-6; D: TRBD1; size: many; CDR3: CASSSTGMGSGNTIYF; DNA: TGTGCCAGCAGCTCGACAGGGATGGGAAGCGGAAACACCATATATTTT
J: TRBJ2-7; V: TRBV7-8; D: TRBD1; size: many; CDR3: CASSFHRDRGSYEQYF; DNA: TGTGCCAGCAGCTTTCATCGGGACAGGGGGTCTTACGAGCAGTACTTC
J: TRBJ2-7; V: TRBV3-1; D: NA; size: many; CDR3: CASSPPGHPYEQYF; DNA: TGTGCCAGCAGCCCCCCGGGACACCCCTACGAGCAGTACTTC
J: TRBJ2-7; V: TRBV3-1; D: NA; size: many; CDR3: CASSQEGRSYEQYF; DNA: TGTGCCAGCAGCCAAGAGGGCAGATCCTACGAGCAGTACTTC
J: TRBJ2-7; V: TRBV29-1; D: TRBD1; size: many; CDR3: CSATAGGGFYEQYF; DNA: TGCAGCGCAACGGCAGGGGGCGGTTTCTACGAGCAGTACTTC
J: TRBJ2-1; V: TRBV3-1; D: TRBD2; size: many; CDR3: CASSLLRGRAGDNEQFF; DNA: TGTGCCAGCAGCCTCCTCCGTGGTCGAGCGGGAGACAATGAGCAGTTCTTC
J: TRBJ2-1; V: TRBV28; D: NA; size: many; CDR3: CASSIEKRYNEQFF; DNA: TGTGCCAGCAGTATCGAAAAACGATACAATGAGCAGTTCTTC
J: TRBJ2-3; V: TRBV5-8; D: NA; size: many; CDR3: CASSFRRDTDTQYF; DNA: TGTGCCAGCAGCTTCCGCAGGGACACAGATACGCAGTATTTT
J: TRBJ2-2; V: TRBV2; D: TRBD2; size: many; CDR3: CARGLLNTGELFF; DNA: TGTGCCAGGGGACTACTAAACACCGGGGAGCTGTTTTTT
J: TRBJ2-7; V: TRBV9; D: TRBD2; size: many; CDR3: CASSVDGLAGHEQYF; DNA: TGTGCCAGCAGCGTAGATGGGCTAGCGGGACACGAGCAGTACTTC
J: TRBJ2-6; V: TRBV2; D: NA; size: few; CDR3: CASMTVDGKVSGANVLTF; DNA: TGTGCCAGCATGACCGTGGACGGCAAAGTCTCCGGGGCCAACGTCCTGACTTTC
J: TRBJ1-1; V: TRBV20-1; D: TRBD1; size: many; CDR3: CSARERTGGTEAFF; DNA: TGCAGTGCTAGAGAGAGGACAGGGGGTACTGAAGCTTTCTTT
J: TRBJ2-2; V: TRBV27; D: NA; size: many; CDR3: CASSLPGTGELFF; DNA: TGTGCCAGCAGTTTACCCGGCACCGGGGAGCTGTTTTTT
J: TRBJ2-5; V: TRBV12-3/TRBV12-4; D: NA; size: many; CDR3: CASKGDGETQYF; DNA: TGTGCCAGCAAGGGGGATGGAGAGACCCAGTACTTC
J: TRBJ2-3; V: TRBV14; D: TRBD1; size: many; CDR3: CASSQRTGGTDTQYF; DNA: TGTGCCAGCAGCCAAAGGACAGGGGGCACAGATACGCAGTATTTT
J: TRBJ2-1; V: TRBV11-2; D: TRBD1; size: many; CDR3: CASRPADRGRNEQFF; DNA: TGTGCCAGCAGACCTGCGGACAGGGGGAGGAATGAGCAGTTCTTC
J: TRBJ2-5; V: TRBV7-2; D: NA; size: many; CDR3: CASSRLQTGLQETQYF; DNA: TGTGCCAGCAGCCGCCTCCAGACAGGCCTCCAAGAGACCCAGTACTTC
J: TRBJ2-1; V: TRBV7-9; D: NA; size: many; CDR3: CASSLTVTGDSYNEQFF; DNA: TGTGCCAGCAGCTTAACTGTGACGGGAGACTCCTACAATGAGCAGTTCTTC
J: TRBJ2-1; V: TRBV27; D: TRBD1; size: many; CDR3: CASSGQGEYTTVDSYNEQFF; DNA: TGTGCCAGCAGTGGACAGGGGGAATACACAACGGTTGACTCCTACAATGAGCAGTTCTTC
J: TRBJ2-3; V: TRBV7-9; D: NA; size: many; CDR3: CASSRTADTQYF; DNA: TGTGCCAGCAGCCGGACCGCAGATACGCAGTATTTT
J: TRBJ2-5; V: TRBV15; D: TRBD2; size: many; CDR3: CATSRDPAGEATQYF; DNA: TGTGCCACCAGCAGAGATCCAGCGGGAGAGGCGACCCAGTACTTC
J: TRBJ2-2; V: TRBV30; D: NA; size: many; CDR3: CAWSDTDTAGELFF; DNA: TGTGCCTGGAGTGACACCGACACCGCCGGGGAGCTGTTTTTT
J: TRBJ2-3; V: TRBV7-2; D: NA; size: many; CDR3: CASSLPGTLSTDTQYF; DNA: TGTGCCAGCAGCCTTCCCGGGACACTCAGCACAGATACGCAGTATTTT
J: TRBJ2-1; V: TRBV3-1; D: TRBD2; size: NA; CDR3: CASSQESGSFPASIEQFF; DNA: TGTGCCAGCAGCCAAGAGAGCGGGAGCTTCCCAGCCTCAATAGAGCAGTTCTTC
J: TRBJ2-1; V: TRBV7-2; D: TRBD2; size: many; CDR3: CASSRSPGLAGNEQFF; DNA: TGTGCCAGCAGCCGATCTCCGGGACTAGCGGGAAACGAGCAGTTCTTC
J: TRBJ1-2; V: TRBV9; D: NA; size: few; CDR3: CASSVERGPSSYGYTF; DNA: TGTGCCAGCAGCGTAGAGCGGGGTCCATCTTCCTATGGCTACACCTTC
J: TRBJ1-3; V: TRBV28; D: NA; size: many; CDR3: CASSLEVGSGNTIYF; DNA: TGTGCCAGCAGTCTAGAGGTGGGCTCTGGAAACACCATATATTTT
J: TRBJ2-3; V: TRBV19; D: TRBD1; size: many; CDR3: CASSPGTGAPTKGTDTQYF; DNA: TGTGCCAGTAGCCCCGGGACAGGGGCTCCAACGAAAGGCACAGATACGCAGTATTTT
J: TRBJ2-7; V: TRBV20-1; D: NA; size: many; CDR3: CSARGAGGVYEQYF; DNA: TGCAGTGCTAGAGGTGCCGGAGGGGTCTACGAGCAGTACTTC
J: TRBJ2-7; V: TRBV4-3; D: TRBD1; size: many; CDR3: CASSPSRGLYEQYF; DNA: TGCGCCAGCAGCCCAAGTAGGGGGCTCTACGAGCAGTACTTC
J: TRBJ2-1; V: TRBV6-7; D: NA; size: many; CDR3: CASSKRGRRPYNEQFF; DNA: TGTGCCAGCAGTAAAAGGGGACGGCGGCCATACAATGAGCAGTTCTTC